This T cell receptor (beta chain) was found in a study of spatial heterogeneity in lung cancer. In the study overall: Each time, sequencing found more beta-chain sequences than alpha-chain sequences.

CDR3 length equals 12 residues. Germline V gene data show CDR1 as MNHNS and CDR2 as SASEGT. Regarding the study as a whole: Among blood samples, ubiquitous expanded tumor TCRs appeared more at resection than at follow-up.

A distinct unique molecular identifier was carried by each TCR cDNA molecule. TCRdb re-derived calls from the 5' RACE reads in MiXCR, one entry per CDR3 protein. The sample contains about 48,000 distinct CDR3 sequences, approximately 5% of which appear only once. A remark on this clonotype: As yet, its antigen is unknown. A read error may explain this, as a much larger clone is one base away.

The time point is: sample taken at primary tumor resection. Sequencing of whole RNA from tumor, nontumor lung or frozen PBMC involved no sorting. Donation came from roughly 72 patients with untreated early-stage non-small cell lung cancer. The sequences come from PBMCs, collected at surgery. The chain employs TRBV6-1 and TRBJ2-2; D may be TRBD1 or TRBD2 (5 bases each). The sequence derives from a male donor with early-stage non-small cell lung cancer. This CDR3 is CASRRGTGELIF. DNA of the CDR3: TGTGCCAGCAGAAGGGGCACCGGGGAGCTGATTTTT.